The entry below gives a single T cell receptor beta chain sequence along with its context. Its antigen is not identified. The junction and the germline gene differ at one end; a read error may be behind it. The CDR3 is 14 amino acids. The germline V gene has CDR1 SGHTA and CDR2 FQGNSA. The sample is drawn from a study of blood T cells in healthy people across ages. Per-sample PBMC isolation yielded at least 7 million cells. Extraction of total RNA produced a minimum of 5.5 micrograms from each sample. The study, taken as a whole, reports: TCR beta diversity correlated strongly with naive T cell percentage.

Sample-barcoded 5' priming and a J-beta primer mix drove a second PCR of roughly 7 to 11 cycles. MiXCR was run by TCRdb on the 5' RACE reads, yielding one entry per CDR3 protein. Here the sample spans 1.5 million or so distinct CDR3 sequences, less than 45% being singletons. The chain links TRBV7-2 to TRBJ2-5; TRBD2 might be the D (5 bases). The end of the DNA fits TRBJ2-7 better, so the J call may be wrong. The specimen sequenced was blood. This sequence originates from a woman aged 18-29 years in good health. The CDR3 region is CASSLAVGECEQYF. The CDR3 DNA is TGTGCCAGCAGCCTAGCTGTGGGAGAGTGCGAGCAGTACTTC.